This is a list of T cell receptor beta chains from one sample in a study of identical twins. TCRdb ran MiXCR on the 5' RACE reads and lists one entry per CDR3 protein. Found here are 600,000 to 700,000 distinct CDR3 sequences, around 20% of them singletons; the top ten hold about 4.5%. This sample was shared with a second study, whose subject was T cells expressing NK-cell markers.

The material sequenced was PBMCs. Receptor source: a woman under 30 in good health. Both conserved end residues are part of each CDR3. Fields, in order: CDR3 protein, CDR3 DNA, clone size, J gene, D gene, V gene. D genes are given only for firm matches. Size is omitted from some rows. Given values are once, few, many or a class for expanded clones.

cdr3_aa: CASSPSSGTTYEQYF
cdr3_nt: TGTGCCAGCAGCCCTTCTAGCGGGACTACCTACGAGCAGTACTTC
clone_size: few
j_call: TRBJ2-7
d_call: TRBD2
v_call: TRBV7-2

cdr3_aa: CASSPHRGYRDEQYF
cdr3_nt: TGTGCCAGCAGTCCCCACAGGGGTTACAGGGACGAGCAGTACTTC
clone_size: many
j_call: TRBJ2-7
d_call: TRBD1
v_call: TRBV6-2/TRBV6-3

cdr3_aa: CASSPGLGDSPLHF
cdr3_nt: TGCGCCAGCAGCCCAGGACTGGGGGATTCACCCCTCCACTTT
clone_size: few
j_call: TRBJ1-6
d_call: NA
v_call: TRBV5-1

cdr3_aa: CASSRAGGGAKNIQYF
cdr3_nt: TGTGCCAGCAGTCGAGCGGGGGGTGGAGCCAAAAACATTCAGTACTTC
clone_size: few
j_call: TRBJ2-4
d_call: TRBD2
v_call: TRBV12-3/TRBV12-4

cdr3_aa: CASSSRLVVYSQYF
cdr3_nt: TGTGCCAGCAGTTCCCGACTAGTGGTATATTCCCAGTACTTC
clone_size: NA
j_call: TRBJ2-5
d_call: NA
v_call: TRBV6-2/TRBV6-3

cdr3_aa: CSATGAPLYEQYF
cdr3_nt: TGCAGTGCTACAGGGGCCCCACTCTACGAGCAGTACTTC
clone_size: NA
j_call: TRBJ2-7
d_call: NA
v_call: TRBV20-1

cdr3_aa: CSARTLGRDRQATEAFF
cdr3_nt: TGCAGTGCTAGAACCTTGGGACGGGACAGACAGGCCACTGAAGCTTTCTTT
clone_size: NA
j_call: TRBJ1-1
d_call: TRBD1
v_call: TRBV20-1

cdr3_aa: CAISSLPGLAEHTDTQYF
cdr3_nt: TGTGCCATCAGCTCCCTCCCGGGACTAGCGGAGCACACAGATACGCAGTATTTT
clone_size: once
j_call: TRBJ2-3
d_call: TRBD2
v_call: TRBV2

cdr3_aa: CASSSYGGAGGRGANVLTF
cdr3_nt: TGTGCCAGCAGTTCCTACGGTGGAGCGGGGGGGCGTGGGGCCAACGTCCTGACTTTC
clone_size: NA
j_call: TRBJ2-6
d_call: TRBD2
v_call: TRBV6-5

cdr3_aa: CASSPRLTGAEAFF
cdr3_nt: TGTGCCAGCAGTCCTAGATTGACAGGGGCTGAAGCTTTCTTT
clone_size: few
j_call: TRBJ1-1
d_call: TRBD1
v_call: TRBV12-3/TRBV12-4